These 6 T cell receptor beta chains were all obtained from the same sample, sequenced in a study of control samples from healthy donors and cancer patients. TCRdb's copy holds only in-frame clones and misses some; the assay was immunoSEQ multiplex PCR. The sample consists of approximately 100,000 clones, around nine tenths of them appearing once. Input material: blood. These receptors were taken from a man aged 25-40 years in good health.

The V and J genes are TRBV5-6 and TRBJ2-7; no definite D call. Looked up from germline, CDR1 is SGHDT and CDR2 is YYEEEE. The CDR3 has 12 amino acids. V lost 1 base, J lost 6 bases, and 8 bases lay in between. This CDR3 is CASSLRAAEQYF. CDR3 DNA sequence: TGTGCCAGCAGCTTGAGGGCGGCCGAGCAGTACTTC. The full variable domain, its missing parts supplied by reference TRBV5-6 and TRBJ2-7, is DAGVTQSPTHLIKTRGQQVTLRCSPKSGHDTVSWYQQALGQGPQFIFQYYEEEERQRGNFPDRFSGHQFPNYSSELNVNALLLGDSALYLCASSLRAAEQYFGPGTRLTVT.

This chain connects TRBV24-1 to TRBJ2-3, with TRBD1 identical over 7 bases. The CDR3 length is 15 residues. Germline V gives CDR1 KGHDR, CDR2 SFDVKD. J was trimmed by 4 bases and V by 7 bases; bases with no gene match: 10. The CDR3 DNA follows: TGTGCCACCAGCGATGACAGGGTTGAAGCAGATACGCAGTATTTT. Translating gives CATSDDRVEADTQYF.

The CDR3 sequence is CAISSVGYGKPDEQFF. In nucleotides, the CDR3 is TGTGCCATCAGCTCCGTGGGGTATGGTAAGCCCGATGAGCAGTTCTTC. The V and J genes are TRBV10-3 and TRBJ2-1, with D unresolved. The CDR3 covers 16 residues. Germline V gene lookup returns CDR1 ENHRY and CDR2 SYGVKD. V lost 6 bases, J lost 8 bases, and 23 bases lay in between.

V and J are TRBV1 and TRBJ2-7; the D call of TRBD2 is as the table states it, not checked on the DNA. TRBV1 is a documented pseudogene. This CDR3 is 16 amino acids long. The CDR3 reads CTSSQDHQRGGHEQYF. Here the CDR3 DNA reads TGCACCAGCAGCCAAGATCACCAGCGGGGGGGGCACGAGCAGTACTTC.

This chain links TRBV4-1 with TRBJ2-7; 9 nucleotides align to TRBD1. Losses at the gene ends were 4 bases for V and 2 bases for J; bases not matched to a gene: 6. Per the germline V gene, CDR1 is MGHRA and CDR2 is YSYEKL. This CDR3 is 15 amino acids long. The CDR3, as DNA: TGCGCCAGCAGCCGCGGGACAGGGACCCCCTACGAGCAGTACTTC. Residues: CASSRGTGTPYEQYF.

This clone was observed a handful of times. The chain recombines TRBV7-9 with TRBJ1-6; D may be TRBD1 (6 bases). This CDR3 region has 14 residues. In germline, CDR1 is SEHNR, CDR2 FQNEAQ (reference sequence). V was pared by 1 base and J by 10 bases, with 11 bases between. CDR3 region: CASSLGTEKSPLHF. DNA of the CDR3: TGTGCCAGCAGCTTAGGGACAGAGAAATCACCCCTCCACTTT.